The present T cell receptor beta chain was sequenced within a study of shared clonotypes between healthy human individuals. TCRdb keeps only in-frame clones here, not all; method: immunoSEQ multiplex PCR. This table has millions of clones, roughly nine tenths appearing once. This clone was seen once. The TCR sequence derives from a man younger than 30 in good health. Sequencing was carried out using naive CD4+ T cells sorted from blood. The subset denotes: CD45RA+ positively selected.

The CDR3 DNA reads as TGCGCCAGCAGCCAAGCCCTTGGGGATACGCAGTATTTT. This sequence encodes CASSQALGDTQYF. The J gene is TRBJ2-3, the V gene TRBV4-3; unclear D gene. CDR1 is LGHNA and CDR2 is YSLEER in the germline V gene. With 1 base removed from V and 6 bases from J, the gap between germline ends came to 8 bases. This CDR3 is built from 13 residues.